What follows are 2 T cell receptor beta chains derived from one specimen sequenced in a study of Ad26.COV2.S vaccination and SARS-CoV-2 variants. Treatment given: some 20 received Ad26.COV2.S at low or high dose, single or two shots; roughly 5 received placebo; per-sample allocation not given. Material that was analyzed had been drawn on day 63 after the first vaccine or placebo injection. Data came from immunoSEQ multiplex PCR; TCRdb stores just in-frame clones and leaves some out. The sample holds approximately 500,000 clones, 70% to 90% seen once. The input for sequencing was peripheral blood, taken in a trial of Ad26.COV2.S vaccine versus placebo. Receptor source: a person between 18 and 65 years old who received the Ad26.COV2.S COVID-19 vaccine or a placebo.

This chain uses TRBV5-4 with TRBJ2-7, with 9 positions matching TRBD1. This CDR3 comprises 16 residues. J gave up 2 bases and V 4 bases, and 10 bases lay outside the gene matches. The V gene's germline CDR1 is SGHNT and CDR2 YYREEE (reference sequence). CDR3 in amino acids: CASSPTRTGEPYEQYF. The DNA of the CDR3 is TGTGCCAGCAGCCCCACCCGGACAGGGGAACCCTACGAGCAGTACTTC.

The chain recombines TRBV6-2 or TRBV6-3 with TRBJ1-2; D uncertain. Trimming removed 2 bases from V and 6 bases from J, with 16 bases in between. The CDR3 is 15 residues long. The germline gives CDR1 MNHEY, CDR2 SVGEGT. Here the CDR3 DNA reads TGTGCCAGCAGTTACGTATCCGGTTCTCAGAATGGCTACACCTTC. Translation gives CASSYVSGSQNGYTF.